These 27 T cell receptor beta chains came from one sample sequenced in a study of T cell responses to AZD1222 COVID-19 vaccine. Only in-frame clones appear in the TCRdb table, and some are missing; sequencing was by immunoSEQ multiplex PCR. The sample holds 110,000 to 150,000 clones, around 90% seen once. The material sequenced was peripheral blood, taken on day 0 of AZD1222 vaccination. These receptors all come from an adult in good health.

The V gene is TRBV11-2, the J gene TRBJ2-7, with 9 bases lining up with TRBD2. CDR1 is SGHAT, CDR2 FQNNGV, per germline. Trimming at V came to 1 base and at J to 3 bases, leaving 4 bases not matched to a gene. This CDR3 contains 15 residues. The CDR3 DNA reads as TGTGCCAGCAGCTTAGCGGCTAGCGGGAACTACGAGCAGTACTTC. It translates to CASSLAASGNYEQYF. The full variable domain, completed using reference TRBV11-2 and TRBJ2-7, is EAGVAQSPRYKIIEKRQSVAFWCNPISGHATLYWYQQILGQGPKLLIQFQNNGVVDDSQLPKDRFSAERLKGVDSTLKIQPAKLEDSAVYLCASSLAASGNYEQYFGPGTRLTVT.

V gene TRBV5-4 combines with J gene TRBJ2-7; D remains unclear. This CDR3 has 12 amino acids. Trimming removed 4 bases from V and 0 bases from J, with 5 bases in between. The germline V gene has CDR1 SGHNT and CDR2 YYREEE (reference sequence). CDR3 protein: CASSLNSYEQYF. The CDR3 bases are TGTGCCAGCAGCCTTAACTCCTACGAGCAGTACTTC.

J is TRBJ2-1 and V is TRBV24-1, with D perhaps matching TRBD2 (7 bases). V shed 3 bases and J shed 4 bases, with 12 bases lying between them. Germline V gene sequence: CDR1 KGHDR, CDR2 SFDVKD. The CDR3 extends over 15 amino acids. In DNA, the CDR3 is TGTGCCACCAGTGATGGGAGGGGGGTTTACAATGAGCAGTTCTTC. Its translation is CATSDGRGVYNEQFF.

The chain recombines TRBV10-3 with TRBJ2-2; the D gene is possibly TRBD1 (5 bases). The V gene's germline CDR1 is ENHRY and CDR2 SYGVKD. The CDR3 covers 11 residues. V was trimmed by 6 bases and J by 8 bases, leaving 7 bases between them. The CDR3 nucleotides read TGTGCCATCAGCCGGACAGGGGAGCTGTTTTTT. Its protein product is CAISRTGELFF.

The chain is built from TRBV15 and TRBJ1-6, with 7 positions matching TRBD1. The CDR3 totals 16 residues. The germline V gene has CDR1 LNHNV and CDR2 YYDKDF (reference sequence). The junction had 9 bases not matched to a gene; V was cut back by 2 bases and J by 8 bases. CDR3 in amino acids: CATSRPQGGSYSPLHF. CDR3 coding DNA: TGTGCCACCAGCAGACCTCAGGGGGGTTCTTATTCACCCCTCCACTTT. The entire variable domain, with the rest obtained from reference TRBV15 and TRBJ1-6, is as follows: DAMVIQNPRYQVTQFGKPVTLSCSQTLNHNVMYWYQQKSSQAPKLLFHYYDKDFNNEADTPDNFQSRRPNTSFCFLDIRSPGLGDTAMYLCATSRPQGGSYSPLHFGNGTRLTVT.

The rearrangement uses TRBV12-3 or TRBV12-4 and TRBJ2-5; D is unclear. V dropped 5 bases and J dropped 5 bases, with 12 bases sitting between them. CDR3 length: 13 residues. This CDR3 reads CASSRPPEETQYF. The CDR3 DNA is TGTGCCAGCAGTCGACCGCCAGAGGAGACCCAGTACTTC.

The genes are TRBV4-1 and TRBJ1-6; no clear D gene. The CDR3 sequence is 17 residues long. Per the germline V gene, CDR1 is MGHRA and CDR2 is YSYEKL. Trimming took off 1 base at V and 7 bases at J, with 17 bases between the two ends. The DNA of the CDR3 is TGCGCCAGCAGCCAAGTGGATATGGGGTTTTCGAATTCACCCCTCCACTTT. Residues: CASSQVDMGFSNSPLHF.

CDR3 amino acids: CASSPQGGAGANVLTF. For the CDR3, the DNA is TGTGCCAGCTCACCACAGGGGGGGGCTGGGGCCAACGTCCTGACTTTC. This chain uses TRBV18 with TRBJ2-6; tentative D call: TRBD2 (7 bases). V lost 1 base and J lost 2, with 9 bases in between. The CDR3 covers 16 residues. The germline V gene has CDR1 KGHSH and CDR2 LQKENI.

The chain employs TRBV5-4 and TRBJ2-2; 8 nucleotides agree with TRBD1. Germline assignment: CDR1 SGHNT and CDR2 YYREEE (reference sequence). With 4 bases clipped from V and 3 bases from J, the junction kept 5 bases outside the gene matches. This CDR3 has 15 residues. The CDR3 coding sequence is TGTGCCAGCAGCCCGCTGACAGGGGACACCGGGGAGCTGTTTTTT. This sequence encodes CASSPLTGDTGELFF.

The table lists this clone with a few counts. This rearrangement joins TRBV5-6 to TRBJ2-1; 14 bases map to TRBD2. V lost 0 bases and J lost 9; bases outside the gene matches: 2. The CDR3 length is 15 residues. CDR1 is SGHDT and CDR2 is YYEEEE in the germline V gene. The CDR3 sequence is CASSLGLAGGSEQFF. The CDR3 nucleotides are TGTGCCAGCAGCTTGGGACTAGCGGGAGGGAGTGAGCAGTTCTTC. The variable domain in full, completed from reference TRBV5-6 and TRBJ2-1, reads DAGVTQSPTHLIKTRGQQVTLRCSPKSGHDTVSWYQQALGQGPQFIFQYYEEEERQRGNFPDRFSGHQFPNYSSELNVNALLLGDSALYLCASSLGLAGGSEQFFGPGTRLTVL.

The genes are TRBV5-6 and TRBJ2-7, with D possibly matching TRBD1 (6 bases). From germline, CDR1 is SGHDT and CDR2 YYEEEE. This CDR3 contains 15 residues. The V end was cut by 3 bases, the J end by 3 bases, with 16 bases between. The CDR3 coding sequence is TGTGCCAGCAGCTCGCCGAACAGGGTATACTACGAGCAGTACTTC. Protein product: CASSSPNRVYYEQYF.

The chain recombines TRBV15 with TRBJ1-5; unclear D gene. Germline V gene lookup returns CDR1 LNHNV and CDR2 YYDKDF (reference sequence). This CDR3 is 13 amino acids long. V lost 1 base and J lost 7, with 8 bases in between. The chain's CDR3 is CATSRARSQPQHF. The CDR3 bases are TGTGCCACCAGCAGAGCCCGGAGCCAGCCCCAGCATTTT.

The chain uses TRBV27 and TRBJ2-7; the match to TRBD1 covers 7 bases. The J segment lost 0 bases and the V segment lost 7 bases, leaving 3 bases of the junction unmatched. The CDR3 sequence is 13 residues long. Germline CDR1 is MNHEY and CDR2 is SMNVEV (reference sequence). CDR3 loop: CASTGTDSYEQYF. The CDR3 nucleotides read TGTGCCAGCACCGGGACAGACTCCTACGAGCAGTACTTC.

This clone was observed once. The V gene is TRBV9, the J gene TRBJ2-2; D may correspond to TRBD1 or TRBD2 (5 bases each). V was trimmed by 0 bases and J by 0 bases, leaving 9 bases between them. The CDR3 spans 16 residues. Per the germline V gene, CDR1 is SGDLS and CDR2 is YYNGEE. The CDR3 DNA is TGTGCCAGCAGCGTAGTGGGGACCGCGAACACCGGGGAGCTGTTTTTT. Protein: CASSVVGTANTGELFF. Based on the CDR3 plus reference TRBV9 and TRBJ2-2, the full variable domain is DSGVTQTPKHLITATGQRVTLRCSPRSGDLSVYWYQQSLDQGLQFLIQYYNGEERAKGNILERFSAQQFPDLHSELNLSSLELGDSALYFCASSVVGTANTGELFFGEGSRLTVL.

CDR3 coding DNA: TGCGCCAGCAGCTTGGGCACCACCTACGAGCAGTACTTC. It yields the protein CASSLGTTYEQYF. The chain uses TRBV5-1 and TRBJ2-7; the D is unclear. V dropped 0 bases and J dropped 2 bases, with 6 bases sitting between them. Germline V gene sequence: CDR1 SGHRS, CDR2 YFSETQ. This CDR3 spans 13 amino acids.

This clone has just a few counts. V and J are TRBV4-3 and TRBJ2-2, with TRBD2 as a possible D gene (6 bases). Germline CDR1 LGHNA, CDR2 YSLEER. The V end was cut by 2 bases, the J end by 4 bases, with 17 bases between. The CDR3 is 17 residues long. The CDR3 is CASSQHEEGTTTGELFF. The CDR3 DNA reads TGCGCCAGCAGCCAACACGAGGAGGGTACAACCACCGGGGAGCTGTTTTTT.

Remarks on this clone: The same CDR3 also results from other DNA sequences found in this sample. The chain carries TRBV6-5 and TRBJ1-5; D remains ambiguous. The CDR3 runs 13 residues. The V gene lost 9 bases and the J gene lost 2 bases, with 11 bases spanning the gap. Per the germline V gene, CDR1 is MNHEY and CDR2 is SVGAGI. This CDR3 is CASSLSGNQPQHF. The CDR3 nucleotides are TGTGCCAGTAGCCTTTCAGGCAATCAGCCCCAGCATTTT.

The gene calls are TRBV3-1 (or the pseudogene TRBV3-2) and TRBJ1-2; D is unresolved. Trimming took 0 bases from V and 7 from J, leaving 12 bases between them. Germline-derived CDR1 and CDR2 are LGHDT and YNNKEL (reference sequence). This CDR3 contains 14 residues. CDR3 protein: CASSQEGPKGGYTF. CDR3 nucleotide sequence: TGTGCCAGCAGCCAAGAAGGGCCTAAGGGTGGCTACACCTTC.

This clone appeared once. This CDR3 is CASRSSGSLQPQHF. The CDR3 bases are TGTGCCAGCAGATCCTCGGGGAGTCTTCAGCCCCAGCATTTT. V is TRBV6-5 and J is TRBJ1-5; D not certain. V lost 6 bases, J lost 6 bases, and 15 bases lay in between. Germline V gives CDR1 MNHEY, CDR2 SVGAGI. The CDR3 spans 14 residues.

This clone was seen a single time. This rearrangement joins TRBV5-4 to TRBJ2-5; 14 bases fit TRBD2. Germline values: CDR1 SGHNT, CDR2 YYREEE (reference sequence). The CDR3 is 15 amino acids. V shed 5 bases, J shed 4 bases, and the junction held 4 bases outside the gene matches. CDR3 sequence: CASRPGTSGRETQYF. The CDR3 region has the DNA TGTGCCAGCAGACCCGGGACTAGCGGGAGAGAGACCCAGTACTTC. Full variable domain (missing parts from reference TRBV5-4 and TRBJ2-5): ETGVTQSPTHLIKTRGQQVTLRCSSQSGHNTVSWYQQALGQGPQFIFQYYREEENGRGNFPPRFSGLQFPNYSSELNVNALELDDSALYLCASRPGTSGRETQYFGPGTRLLVL.

This rearrangement joins TRBV7-8 to TRBJ2-7, with 7 bases fitting TRBD2. This CDR3 contains 14 residues. The V gene's germline CDR1 is SGHVS and CDR2 FQNEAQ. Germline trimming cut 1 base from V and 3 bases from J; bases unmatched to any gene: 3. The CDR3 DNA follows: TGTGCCAGCAGCTTAGGGACTAGTCTCTACGAGCAGTACTTC. Its protein product is CASSLGTSLYEQYF.

The chain joins TRBV5-6 to TRBJ2-7; D is undetermined. CDR1 is SGHDT, CDR2 YYEEEE, per germline. The CDR3 sequence is 12 residues long. V was cut by 0 bases and J by 7 bases, with 8 bases left in between. The CDR3 DNA sequence: TGTGCCAGCAGCTTGGTTCACGGAGAGCAGTACTTC. Translation gives CASSLVHGEQYF.

The V call is TRBV6-5, the J call TRBJ2-3, with TRBD2 matching over 9 bases. CDR3 length equals 13 residues. Germline CDR1 reads MNHEY; CDR2 reads SVGAGI. Trimming removed 6 bases from V and 7 bases from J; junction bases left unmatched: 5. The CDR3 coding sequence is TGTGCCAGCAGGGGGACTAGCTCTTATACGCAGTATTTT. Protein sequence: CASRGTSSYTQYF.

In DNA, the CDR3 is TGCGCCAGCAGTACTGACAGTAGCTCTGGAAACACCATATATTTT. This translates into CASSTDSSSGNTIYF. The V call is TRBV4-3, the J call TRBJ1-3; D might be TRBD1 (5 bases). The germline V gene encodes CDR1 LGHNA and CDR2 YSLEER. V was pared by 6 bases and J by 0 bases, with 12 bases between. This CDR3 comprises 15 residues.

This sequence joins TRBV27 and TRBJ2-2; the D is unclear. V gave up 6 bases and J gave up 6 bases, with 20 bases separating them. The CDR3 consists of 16 residues. Germline V CDR1 and CDR2: MNHEY, SMNVEV (reference sequence). CDR3 in amino acids: CASRQTRPCFSGELFF. Here the CDR3 DNA reads TGTGCCAGCAGACAAACTCGTCCGTGTTTTTCCGGGGAGCTGTTTTTT.

V and J are TRBV3-1 (or the pseudogene TRBV3-2) and TRBJ1-1, with D possibly being TRBD1 (5 bases). The CDR3 extends over 14 amino acids. Trimming cost V 7 bases and J 0 bases, with 12 bases left between them. Germline lookup yields CDR1 LGHDT and CDR2 YNNKEL (reference sequence). The CDR3 sequence is CASNVGDMNTEAFF. As DNA, the CDR3 is TGTGCCAGCAATGTGGGGGATATGAACACTGAAGCTTTCTTT.

CDR3 protein: CASSHGTDYGYTF. DNA for the CDR3: TGTGCCAGCAGCCATGGGACAGACTATGGCTACACCTTC. This chain connects TRBV3-1 (or the pseudogene TRBV3-2) to TRBJ1-2, with 7 nucleotides matching TRBD1. Germline V gene data show CDR1 as LGHDT and CDR2 as YNNKEL (reference sequence). This CDR3 comprises 13 residues. The V gene end was trimmed by 3 bases and the J gene end by 3 bases; junction bases not matched to a gene: 1.